These T cell receptor beta chains were read from a single sample in a study of breast tumors, draining lymph nodes, adjacent tissues. A single record per CDR3 protein comes from TCRdb applying MiXCR to the multiplex PCR reads. This table holds hundreds of thousands of distinct CDR3 sequences, about a third found once. The material sequenced was axillary lymph node tissue. The source is a female donor with breast cancer. Some clones in this sample may be carry-over from other donors' samples. Each CDR3 is given with its conserved first and last residue. D genes are given only for firm matches. The size field is filled for only some rows; it gives once, few, many or a size class.

cdr3_aa: CASSVDRGQEGYTF; cdr3_nt: TGCGCCAGCAGCGTGGACAGGGGGCAGGAAGGCTACACCTTC; clone_size: many; d_call: TRBD1; v_call: TRBV5-1; j_call: TRBJ1-2
cdr3_aa: CASSGGVSNTEAFF; cdr3_nt: TGTGCCAGCAGTGGGGGGGTATCGAACACTGAAGCTTTCTTT; clone_size: .; d_call: .; v_call: TRBV2; j_call: TRBJ1-1
cdr3_aa: CASRGSGRYGNEQFF; cdr3_nt: TGTGCCAGCAGGGGTAGCGGGAGGTATGGAAATGAGCAGTTCTTC; clone_size: once; d_call: TRBD2; v_call: TRBV2; j_call: TRBJ2-1
cdr3_aa: CASSSDTTGRSYNEQFF; cdr3_nt: TGTGCCAGTAGTAGCGACACTACAGGGAGGTCCTACAATGAGCAGTTCTTC; clone_size: many; d_call: .; v_call: TRBV19; j_call: TRBJ2-1
cdr3_aa: CASSPLREKLFF; cdr3_nt: TGTGCCAGCTCCCCCCTTCGTGAAAAACTGTTTTTT; clone_size: many; d_call: .; v_call: TRBV18; j_call: TRBJ1-4
cdr3_aa: CAWSEAWGQPQHF; cdr3_nt: TGTGCCTGGAGTGAAGCGTGGGGTCAGCCCCAGCATTTT; clone_size: many; d_call: .; v_call: TRBV30; j_call: TRBJ1-5
cdr3_aa: CASSSPGLALQETQYF; cdr3_nt: TGTGCCAGCAGCTCCCCAGGACTAGCGCTGCAAGAGACCCAGTACTTC; clone_size: many; d_call: TRBD2; v_call: TRBV5-6; j_call: TRBJ2-5
cdr3_aa: CASSPAGEKTDTQYF; cdr3_nt: TGTGCCAGCAGTCCTGCGGGAGAGAAGACAGATACGCAGTATTTT; clone_size: many; d_call: TRBD2; v_call: TRBV7-3; j_call: TRBJ2-3
cdr3_aa: CASSRTSGGQNNEQFF; cdr3_nt: TGTGCCAGCTCCCGGACTAGCGGGGGGCAGAACAATGAGCAGTTCTTC; clone_size: .; d_call: TRBD2; v_call: TRBV2; j_call: TRBJ2-1
cdr3_aa: CSVRRETQYF; cdr3_nt: TGCAGCGTTCGGAGGGAGACCCAGTACTTC; clone_size: many; d_call: .; v_call: TRBV29-1; j_call: TRBJ2-5
cdr3_aa: CASRGPGQGNSYEQYF; cdr3_nt: TGCGCCAGCAGGGGACCTGGACAGGGAAACTCCTACGAGCAGTACTTC; clone_size: .; d_call: TRBD1; v_call: TRBV5-1; j_call: TRBJ2-7
cdr3_aa: CASSHTGGTTTNEKLFF; cdr3_nt: TGTGCCAGTAGCCATACAGGGGGTACTACAACTAATGAAAAACTGTTTTTT; clone_size: .; d_call: TRBD1; v_call: TRBV19; j_call: TRBJ1-4
cdr3_aa: CATSRPDRDSPLHF; cdr3_nt: TGTGCCACCAGCAGACCAGACAGGGATTCACCCCTCCACTTT; clone_size: .; d_call: TRBD1; v_call: TRBV15; j_call: TRBJ1-6
cdr3_aa: CASSFYICSAIPGLADYEQYF; cdr3_nt: .; clone_size: .; d_call: .; v_call: TRBV7-9; j_call: TRBJ2-7
cdr3_aa: CSARDFSGTRGNTEAFF; cdr3_nt: TGCAGTGCTAGAGATTTTAGTGGGACAAGGGGGAACACTGAAGCTTTCTTT; clone_size: few; d_call: .; v_call: TRBV20-1; j_call: TRBJ1-1
cdr3_aa: CASGDTPAGAGETQYF; cdr3_nt: TGTGCTAGTGGTGACACCCCAGCGGGAGCGGGGGAGACCCAGTACTTC; clone_size: many; d_call: TRBD2; v_call: TRBV12-5; j_call: TRBJ2-5
cdr3_aa: CSARLQLAGALGEQFF; cdr3_nt: TGCAGTGCTAGACTTCAACTAGCGGGAGCCTTAGGTGAGCAGTTCTTC; clone_size: few; d_call: TRBD2; v_call: TRBV20-1; j_call: TRBJ2-1
cdr3_aa: CASSEYGAYNEQFF; cdr3_nt: TGTGCCAGCAGTGAATACGGCGCGTACAATGAGCAGTTCTTC; clone_size: many; d_call: .; v_call: TRBV2; j_call: TRBJ2-1
cdr3_aa: CSASGTGNGKLFF; cdr3_nt: TGCAGTGCCTCCGGGACAGGGAACGGAAAACTGTTTTTT; clone_size: many; d_call: TRBD1; v_call: TRBV20-1; j_call: TRBJ1-4
cdr3_aa: CSAAHGTRSNDEQYF; cdr3_nt: TGCAGTGCTGCGCATGGGACTAGGAGTAACGACGAGCAGTACTTC; clone_size: many; d_call: TRBD2; v_call: TRBV20-1; j_call: TRBJ2-7
cdr3_aa: CASSQGGNFGYTF; cdr3_nt: TGTGCCAGCAGCCAAGGCGGGAATTTTGGCTACACCTTC; clone_size: once; d_call: .; v_call: TRBV4-2; j_call: TRBJ1-2
cdr3_aa: CASSTAGTPLYNEQFF; cdr3_nt: TGTGCCAGCAGCACAGCCGGGACCCCCCTATACAATGAGCAGTTCTTC; clone_size: many; d_call: .; v_call: TRBV9; j_call: TRBJ2-1
cdr3_aa: CASSANKGNQPQHF; cdr3_nt: TGTGCCAGCAGCGCGAACAAGGGGAATCAGCCCCAGCATTTT; clone_size: many; d_call: .; v_call: TRBV7-8; j_call: TRBJ1-5
cdr3_aa: CASSPDMRGPTDTQYF; cdr3_nt: TGTGCCAGCAGCCCTGATATGCGTGGGCCCACAGATACGCAGTATTTT; clone_size: many; d_call: .; v_call: TRBV7-2; j_call: TRBJ2-3
cdr3_aa: CATSDFQNNYGYTF; cdr3_nt: TGTGCCACCAGTGATTTTCAGAATAACTATGGCTACACCTTC; clone_size: .; d_call: .; v_call: TRBV24-1; j_call: TRBJ1-2
cdr3_aa: CAISEGQGWEEQYF; cdr3_nt: TGTGCCATCAGTGAGGGACAGGGATGGGAAGAGCAGTACTTC; clone_size: many; d_call: TRBD1; v_call: TRBV10-3; j_call: TRBJ2-7
cdr3_aa: CASSFLRTPSYEQYF; cdr3_nt: TGTGCCAGCAGCTTTCTGCGGACCCCCTCCTACGAGCAGTACTTC; clone_size: many; d_call: .; v_call: TRBV11-2; j_call: TRBJ2-7
cdr3_aa: CATSRSGTSGTRNTQYF; cdr3_nt: TGTGCCACCAGCAGATCCGGGACTAGCGGGACCCGTAATACGCAGTATTTT; clone_size: many; d_call: TRBD2; v_call: TRBV15; j_call: TRBJ2-3
cdr3_aa: CAGNPGTGEQYF; cdr3_nt: TGTGCCGGGAACCCAGGGACGGGGGAGCAGTACTTC; clone_size: many; d_call: .; v_call: TRBV30; j_call: TRBJ2-7
cdr3_aa: CASSAGRAGELFF; cdr3_nt: TGTGCCAGTAGTGCCGGGAGGGCCGGGGAGCTGTTTTTT; clone_size: many; d_call: TRBD2; v_call: TRBV19; j_call: TRBJ2-2
cdr3_aa: CASSRTGNYEQYF; cdr3_nt: TGTGCCAGCAGCCGAACAGGGAACTACGAGCAGTACTTC; clone_size: many; d_call: .; v_call: TRBV4-2; j_call: TRBJ2-7
cdr3_aa: CASSLSGPGELFF; cdr3_nt: TGTGCCAGCAGCTTAAGTGGTCCCGGGGAGCTGTTTTTC; clone_size: once; d_call: .; v_call: TRBV7-9; j_call: TRBJ2-2
cdr3_aa: CASRHQGSYEQYF; cdr3_nt: TGTGCCAGCAGGCACCAGGGTAGCTACGAGCAGTACTTC; clone_size: few; d_call: .; v_call: TRBV6-2/TRBV6-3; j_call: TRBJ2-7
cdr3_aa: CASSHEAGTDTQYF; cdr3_nt: TGTGCCAGCAGTCACGAGGCAGGCACAGATACGCAGTATTTT; clone_size: many; d_call: .; v_call: TRBV6-5; j_call: TRBJ2-3
cdr3_aa: CASSPRTSGRAGETQYF; cdr3_nt: TGTGCCAGCAGCCCCCGGACTAGCGGGAGGGCCGGGGAGACCCAGTACTTC; clone_size: many; d_call: TRBD2; v_call: TRBV11-3; j_call: TRBJ2-5
cdr3_aa: CSAERGALNTGELFF; cdr3_nt: TGCAGTGCCGAGAGGGGAGCCCTGAACACCGGGGAGCTGTTTTTT; clone_size: .; d_call: .; v_call: TRBV20-1; j_call: TRBJ2-2
cdr3_aa: CASSLAAGSGNTIYF; cdr3_nt: TGTGCCAGCAGCTTAGCAGCAGGGTCCGGAAACACCATATATTTT; clone_size: many; d_call: .; v_call: TRBV7-9; j_call: TRBJ1-3
cdr3_aa: CASRGQGDGNQPQHF; cdr3_nt: TGTGCCAGCAGGGGTCAGGGAGATGGCAATCAGCCCCAGCATTTT; clone_size: few; d_call: .; v_call: TRBV6-2/TRBV6-3; j_call: TRBJ1-5
cdr3_aa: CARGRQVNEKLFF; cdr3_nt: TGTGCTAGAGGGCGGCAGGTGAATGAAAAACTGTTTTTT; clone_size: .; d_call: .; v_call: TRBV25-1; j_call: TRBJ1-4
cdr3_aa: CASSARDYEKTQSF; cdr3_nt: TGTGCCAGCAGCGCCCGGGACTACGAAAAGACCCAGTCCTTC; clone_size: many; d_call: TRBD2; v_call: TRBV9; j_call: TRBJ2-5
cdr3_aa: CASSHPGQGRSPLHF; cdr3_nt: TGTGCCAGCAGTCATCCGGGACAGGGCAGGTCACCCCTCCACTTT; clone_size: many; d_call: TRBD1; v_call: TRBV12-3/TRBV12-4; j_call: TRBJ1-6